These 31 T cell receptor beta chains came from one sample sequenced in a study of cytomegalovirus exposure and HLA in healthy donors. It was with 60 Vbeta and 13 Jbeta primers that the PCR ran. This table comes from immunoSEQ multiplex PCR, and its TCRdb copy is limited to in-frame clones, with some not included. The top ten clones hold under 3% of a sample with about 270,000 clones, about 75% of them seen once. Sequencing was done on a sample of PBMCs. These receptors came from a female donor in good health and CMV-seronegative.

CDR3 protein: CASSFIPGTGSYEQYF. DNA of the CDR3: TGTGCCAGCAGTTTCATTCCCGGGACAGGTTCCTACGAGCAGTACTTC. The rearrangement links TRBV27 to TRBJ2-7, with 8 bases fitting TRBD1. CDR1 is MNHEY, CDR2 SMNVEV, per germline (reference sequence). The CDR3 runs to 16 residues. J was trimmed by 1 base and V by 3 bases; bases with no gene match: 8.

The V and J genes are TRBV7-3 and TRBJ2-7; 11 nucleotides line up with TRBD2. Germline loops: CDR1 SGHTA, CDR2 FQGTGA. The CDR3 spans 13 residues. Trimming removed 5 bases from V and 6 bases from J; junction bases left unmatched: 3. CDR3 coding DNA: TGTGCCAGCAGCCCCGGACTAGCGGGCGAGCAGTACTTC. Its translation is CASSPGLAGEQYF.

The J gene is TRBJ2-2, the V gene TRBV11-3, with 8 bases that match TRBD1. The V segment lost 8 bases and the J segment 3 bases; nucleotides outside the gene matches: 11. Germline V gene lookup returns CDR1 SGHNT and CDR2 YENEEA. CDR3 length: 16 residues. CDR3 loop: CASSLGQGDYTGELFF. CDR3 DNA: TGTGCCAGCTCTCTCGGACAGGGAGATTACACCGGGGAGCTGTTTTTT.

The V and J genes are TRBV27 and TRBJ1-2, with D uncertain. This CDR3 spans 14 amino acids. V lost 3 bases and J lost 4, with 12 bases in between. Germline-derived CDR1 and CDR2 are MNHEY and SMNVEV (reference sequence). CDR3 in amino acids: CASSFLADSYGYTF. CDR3 DNA sequence: TGTGCCAGCAGTTTCCTGGCGGATTCCTATGGCTACACCTTC.

This clone came up once. This chain connects TRBV4-1 to TRBJ2-2; TRBD1 matches at 7 bases. Germline CDR1 reads MGHRA; CDR2 reads YSYEKL. Unmatched junction bases numbered 5, after V lost 4 bases and J lost 0 bases. The CDR3 spans 16 residues. DNA of the CDR3: TGCGCCAGCAGCCTCCCGGGACAGCCGAACACCGGGGAGCTGTTTTTT. Translating gives CASSLPGQPNTGELFF.

This clone appeared a few times. The chain carries TRBV7-2 and TRBJ2-3; 7 nucleotides align to TRBD1. Per the germline V gene, CDR1 is SGHTA and CDR2 is FQGNSA. The CDR3 has 14 amino acids. V dropped 2 bases and J dropped 4; count of bases not matched to a gene: 3. In DNA, the CDR3 is TGTGCCAGCAGCTTATTCACAGGGGCAGATACGCAGTATTTT. It translates to CASSLFTGADTQYF.

The rearrangement joins TRBV6-6 to TRBJ1-4, with a possible D match to TRBD1 (5 bases). The V gene lost 7 bases and the J gene lost 7 bases, with 16 bases spanning the gap. Germline CDR1 and CDR2: MNHNY and SVGAGI (reference sequence). The CDR3 totals 14 residues. The CDR3 spells CASKRSAQGEKLFF. The CDR3 nucleotides are TGTGCCAGCAAGAGAAGCGCCCAGGGTGAAAAACTGTTTTTT.

This clone was counted a few times. V and J are TRBV19 and TRBJ2-2, with D possibly matching TRBD2 (6 bases). This CDR3 spans 14 amino acids. V shed 4 bases and J shed 6 bases, with 12 bases lying between them. Per the germline V gene, CDR1 is LNHDA and CDR2 is SQIVND (reference sequence). This chain's CDR3 is CASSTSGVPGELFF. The CDR3, as DNA: TGTGCCAGTAGTACCTCGGGGGTTCCCGGGGAGCTGTTTTTT.

Notes on this clone: At one boundary the junction diverges from the germline segment, which might be a read error. This sequence joins TRBV6-1 and TRBJ2-7; D is ambiguous. The CDR3 spans 12 residues. Germline CDR1 reads MNHNS; CDR2 reads SASEGT. The CDR3 here is CASSESRRLLDF. CDR3 coding DNA: TGTGCCAGCAGTGAATCCCGCAGGCTACTCGACTTC.

The gene calls are TRBV7-9 and TRBJ1-1; a possible D gene is TRBD1 (6 bases). Trimming stripped 4 bases from V and 4 bases from J, with 10 bases between. Germline CDR1 reads SEHNR; CDR2 reads FQNEAQ (reference sequence). This CDR3 has 13 amino acids. CDR3 in DNA: TGTGCCAGCAGCTCAGGGGCAGGCACTGAAGCTTTCTTT. It encodes CASSSGAGTEAFF.

This clone has more than one count but fewer than ten. The CDR3 DNA follows: TGTGCCAGCAGCACCCATCTGTTGACTTGGACCGGGGAGCTGTTTTTT. It yields the protein CASSTHLLTWTGELFF. The chain links TRBV11-2 to TRBJ2-2, with D unclear. Germline V gene data show CDR1 as SGHAT and CDR2 as FQNNGV. The CDR3 runs 16 residues. V gave up 5 bases and J gave up 5 bases, with 18 bases separating them.

This chain connects TRBV27 to TRBJ2-1, with 7 nucleotides matching TRBD1. V lost 0 bases, J lost 10 bases, and 3 bases stayed unmatched. CDR1 is MNHEY, CDR2 SMNVEV, per germline (reference sequence). The CDR3 length is 13 residues. Here the CDR3 reads CASSLSTGIEQFF. The CDR3 nucleotides are TGTGCCAGCAGTTTATCGACAGGGATCGAGCAGTTCTTC.

The gene calls are TRBV11-2 and TRBJ2-7; 7 bases map to TRBD2. V lost 7 bases, J lost 4 bases, and 7 bases stayed unmatched. This CDR3 spans 13 amino acids. Germline CDR1 reads SGHAT; CDR2 reads FQNNGV. CDR3: CASIGEGIYEQYF. The CDR3 DNA reads TGTGCCAGCATCGGGGAGGGTATATACGAGCAGTACTTC.

Only one count was recorded for this clone. The genes are TRBV18 and TRBJ2-2; no reliable D call. The CDR3 loop spans 16 amino acids. Germline CDR1 reads KGHSH; CDR2 reads LQKENI. V was clipped by 0 bases and J by 4 bases, with 12 bases between them. CDR3 bases: TGTGCCAGCTCACCACCGCAGAATCTGGTCACCGGGGAGCTGTTTTTT. It is translated as CASSPPQNLVTGELFF.

The chain links TRBV7-9 to TRBJ2-1, with TRBD2 matching 11 bases. CDR3 length equals 17 residues. With V trimmed by 2 bases and J by 4 bases, 7 bases remained unmatched. Germline assignment: CDR1 SEHNR and CDR2 FQNEAQ (reference sequence). The CDR3 nucleotides read TGTGCCAGCAGCTTACCCGGACTAGCGGGTCAGTACAATGAGCAGTTCTTC. Translated, it gives CASSLPGLAGQYNEQFF.

This sequence joins TRBV2 and TRBJ2-2, with 10 bases lining up with TRBD2. Trimming took 2 bases from V and 7 from J; bases not matched to a gene: 7. The length of the CDR3 is 16 residues. Germline lookup yields CDR1 SNHLY and CDR2 FYNNEI. CDR3 sequence reads: CASSETLAGVVGELFF. CDR3 in DNA: TGTGCCAGCAGTGAAACCCTAGCGGGAGTCGTCGGGGAGCTGTTTTTT.

The CDR3 reads CASSIGGTGNEKLFF. In DNA form, the CDR3 reads TGTGCCAGTAGTATAGGCGGGACAGGGAACGAAAAACTGTTTTTT. This chain uses TRBV19 with TRBJ1-4; 9 bases match TRBD1. J gave up 8 bases and V 1 base, and 5 bases lay outside the gene matches. CDR1 is LNHDA and CDR2 is SQIVND in the germline V gene (reference sequence). CDR3 size: 15 residues.

A few counts support this clone. The genes are TRBV11-2 and TRBJ1-1; D not resolved. Germline loops: CDR1 SGHAT, CDR2 FQNNGV. This CDR3 is built from 13 residues. V gave up 2 bases and J gave up 1 base, with 5 bases separating them. For the CDR3, the DNA is TGTGCCAGCAGCTTAAACAGGAACACTGAAGCTTTCTTT. Its protein product is CASSLNRNTEAFF.

The rearrangement links TRBV7-2 to TRBJ2-3; TRBD2 is a possible D gene (7 bases). V lost 8 bases and J 0 bases, leaving 15 bases between the germline ends. This CDR3 spans 15 amino acids. Germline CDR1 is SGHTA and CDR2 is FQGNSA. CDR3 amino acids: CASRMGGHSTDTQYF. The CDR3 DNA reads TGTGCCAGCCGAATGGGGGGGCACAGCACAGATACGCAGTATTTT.

The chain joins TRBV13 to TRBJ1-3; TRBD1 aligns across 8 bases. The germline V gene encodes CDR1 PRHDT and CDR2 FYEKMQ (reference sequence). The V gene end was trimmed by 5 bases and the J gene end by 2 bases; junction bases not matched to a gene: 2. CDR3 length equals 14 residues. CDR3 region: CASSEDRAGNTIYF. As DNA, the CDR3 is TGTGCCAGCAGCGAGGACAGGGCTGGAAACACCATATATTTT.

This rearrangement joins TRBV6-1 to TRBJ1-2; unclear D gene. This CDR3 comprises 13 residues. Germline CDR1 and CDR2: MNHNS and SASEGT. Trimming stripped 2 bases from V and 8 bases from J, with 12 bases between. CDR3 loop: CASSESLVSGYTF. CDR3 nucleotides: TGTGCCAGCAGTGAAAGCCTCGTCTCGGGCTACACCTTC.

This clone was picked up a small number of times. The chain couples TRBV7-9 to TRBJ2-1, with a tentative D call TRBD2 (6 bases). Trimming stripped 3 bases from V and 7 bases from J, with 13 bases between. Per the germline V gene, CDR1 is SEHNR and CDR2 is FQNEAQ (reference sequence). The CDR3 contains 14 residues. The CDR3 coding sequence is TGTGCCAGCAGCTTGGGGGGAGTAGGTAATGAGCAGTTCTTC. This translates into CASSLGGVGNEQFF. Based on the CDR3 plus reference TRBV7-9 and TRBJ2-1, the full variable domain is DTGVSQNPRHKITKRGQNVTFRCDPISEHNRLYWYRQTLGQGPEFLTYFQNEAQLEKSRLLSDRFSAERPKGSFSTLEIQRTEQGDSAMYLCASSLGGVGNEQFFGPGTRLTVL.

This clone was detected a few times. The same CDR3 also results from other DNA sequences found in this sample. The J gene is TRBJ2-7, the V gene TRBV27; 9 positions match TRBD2. Looked up from germline, CDR1 is MNHEY and CDR2 is SMNVEV (reference sequence). This CDR3 is built from 14 residues. V lost 3 bases, J lost 4 bases, and 4 bases stayed unmatched. CDR3 sequence reads: CASSLREGLYEQYF. The DNA for the CDR3 is TGTGCCAGCAGTTTGCGGGAGGGCCTGTACGAGCAGTACTTC.

This chain links TRBV25-1 with TRBJ2-5; 9 bases are shared with TRBD1. TRBJ2-7 matches the DNA end more closely, so the J call is doubtful. The length of the CDR3 is 16 residues. Per germline, CDR1 MGHDK and CDR2 SYGVNS. The CDR3 sequence: CASSRGSRTGAYEQYF. As DNA, the CDR3 is TGTGCCAGCAGTCGAGGGAGTAGGACAGGGGCCTACGAGCAGTACTTC.

This chain connects TRBV11-1 to TRBJ2-2; perhaps TRBD2 as D (6 bases). V gave up 5 bases and J gave up 4 bases, with 11 bases separating them. The germline V gene encodes CDR1 SGHAT and CDR2 FQDESV (reference sequence). This CDR3 comprises 14 residues. CDR3 amino acids: CASSRLARTGELFF. DNA of the CDR3: TGTGCCAGCAGCCGGCTAGCGCGCACCGGGGAGCTGTTTTTT.

The chain carries TRBV11-2 and TRBJ2-2; TRBD2 matches at 7 bases. There are 16 residues in the CDR3. V shed 6 bases, J shed 6 bases, and the junction held 13 bases outside the gene matches. Germline CDR1 reads SGHAT; CDR2 reads FQNNGV. The CDR3 sequence is CASRLPGGRVAGELFF. The CDR3 region has the DNA TGTGCCAGCAGGCTCCCTGGCGGGAGAGTTGCCGGGGAGCTGTTTTTT.

The gene calls are TRBV10-2 and TRBJ2-2; unclear D gene. Between the trimmed V and J ends, which lost 3 bases and 5 bases, there was a span of 10 bases. The CDR3 runs to 14 residues. Per the germline V gene, CDR1 is WSHSY and CDR2 is SAAADI. CDR3 in DNA: TGCGCCAGCAGTGACTACCCGAGGACCGGGGAGCTGTTTTTT. Translating it yields CASSDYPRTGELFF.

This clone was seen more than once but under ten times. The chain couples TRBV5-1 to TRBJ2-3; D not resolved. The CDR3 sequence is 14 residues long. V lost 0 bases and J 4 bases, leaving 9 bases between the germline ends. The germline V gene has CDR1 SGHRS and CDR2 YFSETQ. The CDR3 spells CASSLALDSDTQYF. Written as DNA, the CDR3 is TGCGCCAGCAGCTTGGCTCTAGACTCAGATACGCAGTATTTT.

V gene TRBV29-1 combines with J gene TRBJ1-1; D possibly corresponds to TRBD1 (5 bases). CDR3 length equals 14 residues. Germline V gives CDR1 SQVTM, CDR2 ANQGSEA. Trimming stripped 6 bases from V and 4 bases from J, with 18 bases between. CDR3 nucleotide sequence: TGCAGCGTCGTAGACCCCGCAGGGCTCACTGAAGCTTTCTTT. Its protein product is CSVVDPAGLTEAFF.

The DNA of the CDR3 is TGTGCCAGCAGTTACTCGAAAGGGGTGCCCTATTCACCCCTCCACTTT. Amino acids: CASSYSKGVPYSPLHF. V and J are TRBV6-6 and TRBJ1-6; the D gene is possibly TRBD1 (5 bases). CDR1 MNHNY and CDR2 SVGAGI come from the germline V gene (reference sequence). CDR3 length: 16 amino acids. V lost 0 bases and J 8 bases, leaving 14 bases between the germline ends.

The J gene is TRBJ2-5, the V gene TRBV28; TRBD1 agrees at 7 bases. Per germline, CDR1 MDHEN and CDR2 SYDVKM. V lost 5 bases to trimming and J lost 1 base; unmatched junction nucleotides: 10. This CDR3 is built from 16 residues. As DNA, the CDR3 is TGTGCCAGCAGTGCCCCCCCACAGGGGCCCCAAGAGACCCAGTACTTC. It is translated as CASSAPPQGPQETQYF.